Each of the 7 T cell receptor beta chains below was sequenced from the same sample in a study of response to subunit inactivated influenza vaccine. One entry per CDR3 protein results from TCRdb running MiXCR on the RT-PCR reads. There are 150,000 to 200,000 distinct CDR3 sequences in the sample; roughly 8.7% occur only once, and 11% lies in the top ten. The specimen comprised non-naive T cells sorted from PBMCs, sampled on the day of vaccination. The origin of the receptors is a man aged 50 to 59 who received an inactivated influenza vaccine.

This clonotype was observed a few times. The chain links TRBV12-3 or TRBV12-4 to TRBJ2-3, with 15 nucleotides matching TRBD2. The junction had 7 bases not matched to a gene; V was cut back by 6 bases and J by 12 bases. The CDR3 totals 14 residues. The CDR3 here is CASRDGTSGGNQYF. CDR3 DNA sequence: TGTGCCAGCAGAGACGGGACTAGCGGGGGGAATCAGTATTTT.

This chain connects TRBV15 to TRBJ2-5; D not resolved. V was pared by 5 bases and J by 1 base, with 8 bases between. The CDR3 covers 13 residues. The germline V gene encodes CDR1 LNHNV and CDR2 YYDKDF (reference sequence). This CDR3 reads CATSGNRQETQYF. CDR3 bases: TGTGCCACCAGCGGTAACCGCCAAGAGACCCAGTACTTC.

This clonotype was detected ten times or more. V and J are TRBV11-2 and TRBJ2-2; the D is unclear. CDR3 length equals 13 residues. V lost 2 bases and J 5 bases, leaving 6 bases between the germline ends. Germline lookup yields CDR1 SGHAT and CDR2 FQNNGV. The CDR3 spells CASSLKRTGELFF. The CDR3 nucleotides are TGTGCCAGCAGCTTAAAGAGGACCGGGGAGCTGTTTTTT. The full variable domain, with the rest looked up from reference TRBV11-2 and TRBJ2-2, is EAGVAQSPRYKIIEKRQSVAFWCNPISGHATLYWYQQILGQGPKLLIQFQNNGVVDDSQLPKDRFSAERLKGVDSTLKIQPAKLEDSAVYLCASSLKRTGELFFGEGSRLTVL.

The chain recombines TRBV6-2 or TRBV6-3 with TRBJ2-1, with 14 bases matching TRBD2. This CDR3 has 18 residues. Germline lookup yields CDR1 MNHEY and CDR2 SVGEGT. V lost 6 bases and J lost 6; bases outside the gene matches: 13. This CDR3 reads CASSKGLAGEGDRNEQFF. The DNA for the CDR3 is TGTGCCAGCAGCAAGGGACTAGCGGGAGAAGGGGATCGCAATGAGCAGTTCTTC.

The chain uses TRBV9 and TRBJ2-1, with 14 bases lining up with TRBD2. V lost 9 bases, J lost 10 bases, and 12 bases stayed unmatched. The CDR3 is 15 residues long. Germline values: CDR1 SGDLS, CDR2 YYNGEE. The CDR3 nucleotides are TGTGCCACCAACCCCGGGACTAGCGGGGGCCAAGAGCAGTTCTTC. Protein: CATNPGTSGGQEQFF.

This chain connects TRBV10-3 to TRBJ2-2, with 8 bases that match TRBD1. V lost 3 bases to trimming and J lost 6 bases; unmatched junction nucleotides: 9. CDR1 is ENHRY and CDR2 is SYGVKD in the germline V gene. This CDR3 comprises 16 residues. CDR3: CAISDSGTGYSGELFF. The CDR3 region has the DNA TGTGCCATCAGTGACTCCGGGACAGGTTATTCCGGGGAGCTGTTTTTT.

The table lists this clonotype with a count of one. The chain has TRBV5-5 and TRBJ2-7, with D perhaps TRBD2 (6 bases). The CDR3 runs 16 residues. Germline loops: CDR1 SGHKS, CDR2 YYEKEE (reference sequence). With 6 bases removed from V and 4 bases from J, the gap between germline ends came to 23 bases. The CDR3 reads CASTPTGTAGSYEQYF. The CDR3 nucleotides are TGTGCCAGCACCCCAACTGGGACTGCAGGATCGTACGAGCAGTACTTC.